The TCR beta chain described here comes from a study of CD8+ T cells in alopecia areata. Study details: The duration of tofacitinib was 6 to 18 months, with 6 months off drug afterward.

The CDR3 runs to 17 residues. The V end was cut by 0 bases, the J end by 0 bases, with 11 bases between. The germline gives CDR1 MGHRA, CDR2 YSYEKL. Study conclusions and caveats: Sequence data from scalp samples additionally include resident alphabeta T cells of normal skin.

It was from alopecia areata patients that lesional scalp punch biopsies and peripheral blood were collected. Sorted out of PBMCs were CD4+ T cells and CD8+ T cells. RNA extraction was followed by reverse transcription into cDNA, which acted as the sequencing template. The repertoire was sequenced with immunoSEQ multiplex PCR; TCRdb's copy has only in-frame clones and lacks some. The repertoire holds 55,000 to 70,000 clones, with 45% to 55% as singletons. Turning to this clone: Antigen: not known.

This clonotype was sampled from a human donor with alopecia areata. The specimen comprised CD8+ T cells sorted from blood, sampled at week 0. The V and J genes are TRBV4-1 and TRBJ2-2; D is unresolved. CDR3 region: CASSQDSRYTNTGELFF. In DNA form, the CDR3 reads TGCGCCAGCAGCCAAGATTCCCGCTATACGAACACCGGGGAGCTGTTTTTT.